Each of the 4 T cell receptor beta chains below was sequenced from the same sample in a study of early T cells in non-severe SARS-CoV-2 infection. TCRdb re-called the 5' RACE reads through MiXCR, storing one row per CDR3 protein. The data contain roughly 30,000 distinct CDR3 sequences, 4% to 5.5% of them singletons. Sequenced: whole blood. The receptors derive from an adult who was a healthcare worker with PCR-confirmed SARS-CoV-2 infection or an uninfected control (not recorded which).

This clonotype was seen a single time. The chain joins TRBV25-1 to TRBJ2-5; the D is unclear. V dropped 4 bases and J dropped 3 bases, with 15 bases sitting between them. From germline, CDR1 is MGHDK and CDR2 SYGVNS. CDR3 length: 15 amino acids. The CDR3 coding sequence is TGTGCCAGCAGTGCCCCTCGGCAGCTCGAAGAGACCCAGTACTTC. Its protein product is CASSAPRQLEETQYF.

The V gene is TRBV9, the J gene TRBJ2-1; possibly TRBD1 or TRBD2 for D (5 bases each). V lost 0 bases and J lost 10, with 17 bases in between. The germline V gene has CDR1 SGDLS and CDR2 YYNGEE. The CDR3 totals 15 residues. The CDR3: CASSVASGPLIEQFF. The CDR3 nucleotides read TGTGCCAGCAGCGTAGCGTCGGGACCCCTCATAGAGCAGTTCTTC.

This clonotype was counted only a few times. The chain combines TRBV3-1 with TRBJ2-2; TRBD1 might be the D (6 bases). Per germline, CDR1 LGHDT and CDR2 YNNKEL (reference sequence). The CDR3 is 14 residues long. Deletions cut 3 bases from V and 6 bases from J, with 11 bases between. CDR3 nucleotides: TGTGCCAGCAGCCAGGGGGCAGGACCCGGGGAGCTGTTTTTT. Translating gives CASSQGAGPGELFF.

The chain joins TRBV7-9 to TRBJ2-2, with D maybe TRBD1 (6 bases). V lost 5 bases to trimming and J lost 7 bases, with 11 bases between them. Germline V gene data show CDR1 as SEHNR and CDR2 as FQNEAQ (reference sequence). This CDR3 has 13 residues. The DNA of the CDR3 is TGTGCCAGCAGCCAAGCCAGGGGCGGGGAGCTGTTTTTT. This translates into CASSQARGGELFF.